Given below is one T cell receptor beta chain in context. The antigen it recognizes is unknown. Per-nucleotide qualities are absent, and no much larger clonotype sits a single base away. TCRbeta CDR3 regions were amplified from genomic DNA using the immunoSEQ Assay, a bias-controlled multiplex PCR. The paper's processing steps were these. Nucleated cell counts per sample were estimated from amplification of reference gene primers within the assay. Sequence reads were collapsed and filtered to measure the absolute abundance of every unique TCRbeta CDR3 rearrangement. For each sample, productive Simpson clonality was calculated as the square root of Simpson's diversity index over productive rearrangements. The immuneACCESS repertoire file appears here via TCRdb, limited to in-frame rearrangements. These files lack a portion of the clones; in checked studies, under half of the deficit traces to unresolved V genes, and the cause of the others is not known. The V and J calls and the clone size are those of that table, but D and trimming were determined from the DNA. The table for this sample lists roughly 400,000 clones; 85% to 90% of them were counted only once. Of the sample, approximately 1.5% is held by the ten largest clones.

This entry belongs to a study of blood T cell repertoires in COVID-19 (dated by TCRdb to 2019 to 2021). Turning to the overall study: The collaborator samples originated in the United States, Italy and Spain and spanned the acute and convalescent phases of COVID-19. The material from the prospective study consisted of cDNA or gDNA derived from T cells, B-cell-depleted T cells, or PBMCs. The dataset comprised deeply sampled blood TCRbeta repertoires from subjects exposed to, actively infected with, or recovered from COVID-19. The repertoires were released in a freely available public database intended as a resource for research on the immune response to SARS-CoV-2. Samples came from the ongoing ImmuneRACE study (first 160 participants) plus 1,254 subjects from 6 global collaborators. The sample metadata nearly always contained a de-identified subject ID, COVID-19 status, age in years and sex. Where available, HLA class I and class II types were obtained from metadata supplied by the sample provider rather than from assay-based typing.

Participants in the prospective study were enrolled through a virtual design, were aged roughly 18 to 100 years, and lived in roughly 24 United States geographic areas. To assign participants to cohorts, the prospective study relied on clinical history that participants themselves reported in a screening survey and a study questionnaire. ImmuneRACE Cohort 3 recovered participants were defined by two consecutive negative NP/OP PCR tests, healthcare professional clearance, or symptom resolution. In the prospective study, mobile phlebotomists collected whole blood, serum and a nasopharyngeal or oropharyngeal swab from each participant. Prospective study participants could optionally give additional blood draws and questionnaires over an approximately 2-month period. Before DNA extraction, blood samples from the prospective study were shipped at room temperature or frozen. Overall study results and their limits: How much clinical and demographic metadata was included differed by source and by participant, and the metadata was provided uncurated.

Trimming takes 6 bases from V and 4 bases from J, and the germline ends sit 15 bases apart. Taken from the germline V gene, the CDR1 and CDR2 loops are WSHSY and SAAADI. Including the terminal cysteine and phenylalanine, the CDR3 comprises 14 residues. The sequence is cut down to CDR3 DNA, 42 bases in frame from base 1. The sequence links TRBV10-2 to TRBJ2-5, with TRBD1 perhaps the D gene, on 6 matching bases. The sample comprised PBMCs or T cells enriched from blood (not recorded which). This TCR was recovered from a woman aged 30 to 39 who had recovered from COVID-19. The base sequence is TGCGCCAGCAGGATTAACAGGGTTGGAGAGACCCAGTACTTC. This translates into CASRINRVGETQYF.